These 30 T cell receptor beta chains came from one sample sequenced in a study of lymphopenia after photon versus proton radiotherapy. Repertoires were generated with immunoSEQ multiplex PCR, while TCRdb's copy carries only in-frame clones and drops some. This table holds about 160,000 clones, about 88% found once. The sample consisted of peripheral blood, taken from a patient treated with photon-based radiotherapy. The receptors shown here come from a man between 50 and 59 years old with gastric cancer.

The chain joins TRBV5-1 to TRBJ1-3; D gene ambiguous. CDR1 and CDR2 (germline): SGHRS, YFSETQ. CDR3 length equals 14 residues. Trimming shortened V by 0 bases and J by 2 bases, and 6 bases separated the two germline ends. CDR3: CASSLEGTGNTIYF. CDR3 bases: TGCGCCAGCAGCTTGGAGGGAACTGGAAACACCATATATTTT.

The chain recombines TRBV18 with TRBJ1-2; D might be TRBD1 (6 bases). The V end was cut by 2 bases, the J end by 6 bases, with 13 bases between. From germline, CDR1 is KGHSH and CDR2 LQKENI. The CDR3 runs 14 residues. The CDR3: CASSPSAAGDGYTF. CDR3 DNA: TGTGCCAGCTCACCATCCGCCGCAGGGGATGGCTACACCTTC.

Of note for this clone: A read error may explain this, as a much larger clone is one base away. The chain uses TRBV7-2 and TRBJ1-5; 8 nucleotides align to TRBD1. The CDR3 totals 14 residues. Per germline, CDR1 SGHTA and CDR2 FQGNSA. The J segment lost 2 bases and the V segment lost 4 bases, leaving 1 base of the junction unmatched. The CDR3 loop reads CASSSTGGNQPQHF. In DNA form, the CDR3 reads TGTGCCAGCAGCTCGACAGGGGGCAATCAGCCCCAGCATTTT.

The genes are TRBV5-4 and TRBJ1-4, with 7 bases matching TRBD1. Per the germline V gene, CDR1 is SGHNT and CDR2 is YYREEE (reference sequence). V was pared by 2 bases and J by 12 bases, with 10 bases of the junction left unmatched. The CDR3 sequence is 14 residues long. The CDR3 loop is CASSFSTGRAELFF. CDR3 bases: TGTGCCAGCAGCTTCTCGACAGGGCGGGCGGAACTGTTTTTT.

The chain uses TRBV6-6 and TRBJ2-7, with D hard to call. Trimming took 5 bases from V and 3 from J, leaving 8 bases between them. Looked up from germline, CDR1 is MNHNY and CDR2 is SVGAGI (reference sequence). CDR3 length: 12 residues. This CDR3 is CASSHPGYEQYF. CDR3 nucleotide sequence: TGTGCCAGCAGTCATCCGGGCTACGAGCAGTACTTC.

This chain connects TRBV7-2 to TRBJ2-7, with 10 bases matching TRBD1. J lost 5 bases, V lost 2 bases, and 6 bases had no gene match. The germline V gene encodes CDR1 SGHTA and CDR2 FQGNSA. The CDR3 has 15 residues. The CDR3, as DNA: TGTGCCAGCAGCTTAATAAGGACAGGGGGAAACGAGCAGTACTTC. Its protein is CASSLIRTGGNEQYF.

The chain employs TRBV14 and TRBJ2-7, with TRBD2 matching over 7 bases. The CDR3 loop spans 15 amino acids. Germline V gene sequence: CDR1 SGHDN, CDR2 FVKESK. Trimming cost V 4 bases and J 2 bases; bases outside gene matches: 8. The CDR3 here is CASSPRRGVTYEQYF. As DNA, the CDR3 is TGTGCCAGCAGCCCTCGCCGGGGGGTGACCTACGAGCAGTACTTC.

The chain has TRBV4-1 and TRBJ2-3; 7 bases are a match to TRBD1. CDR3 length: 17 amino acids. V lost 0 bases and J lost 0; bases outside the gene matches: 6. Germline CDR1 and CDR2: MGHRA and YSYEKL. The CDR3 DNA reads as TGCGCCAGCAGCCAAGAAATCTTACAGGGGAGCACAGATACGCAGTATTTT. Its translation: CASSQEILQGSTDTQYF.

The chain uses TRBV5-5 and TRBJ1-1; maybe TRBD1 (6 bases). Germline V CDR1 and CDR2: SGHKS, YYEKEE (reference sequence). The CDR3 spans 15 residues. With 5 bases removed from V and 1 base from J, the gap between germline ends came to 15 bases. This chain's CDR3 is CASSYPGQANTEAFF. The CDR3, as DNA: TGTGCCAGCAGTTACCCGGGACAAGCGAACACTGAAGCTTTCTTT. Using reference TRBV5-5 and TRBJ1-1 for the parts outside the CDR3, the full variable domain is DAGVTQSPTHLIKTRGQQVTLRCSPISGHKSVSWYQQVLGQGPQFIFQYYEKEERGRGNFPDRFSARQFPNYSSELNVNALLLGDSALYLCASSYPGQANTEAFFGQGTRLTVV.

The V gene is TRBV5-1, the J gene TRBJ2-2; weak D call: TRBD2 (6 bases). CDR3 size: 15 residues. Per the germline V gene, CDR1 is SGHRS and CDR2 is YFSETQ. The V and J ends lost 0 bases and 4 bases respectively, with 10 bases between them. The CDR3 bases are TGCGCCAGCAGCTTGGAGCGGGCACCCACCGGGGAGCTGTTTTTT. Its protein product is CASSLERAPTGELFF.

The V gene is TRBV6-5, the J gene TRBJ2-1; TRBD1 matches at 8 bases. Trimming took 0 bases from V and 5 from J; bases not matched to a gene: 6. Germline CDR1 is MNHEY and CDR2 is SVGAGI. The CDR3 runs 16 residues. The CDR3 coding sequence is TGTGCCAGCAGTTACTCGGGGACAGGTGTGGACAATGAGCAGTTCTTC. Its protein is CASSYSGTGVDNEQFF.

The chain combines TRBV4-1 with TRBJ2-7; D is undetermined. The V end was cut by 2 bases, the J end by 2 bases, with 7 bases between. This CDR3 region has 13 residues. Germline CDR1 and CDR2: MGHRA and YSYEKL. This chain's CDR3 is CASSQTPTYEQYF. The CDR3 coding sequence is TGCGCCAGCAGCCAAACCCCCACCTACGAGCAGTACTTC.

The V gene is TRBV21-1, the J gene TRBJ2-7; the table's D gene call, TRBD2, was not cross checked with the DNA. TRBV21-1 is a pseudogene segment. The CDR3 is 18 amino acids. The CDR3 here is CASSGGSQGARPNYEQYF. The CDR3 nucleotides read TGTGCCAGCAGCGGGGGGTCACAAGGGGCCCGACCGAACTACGAGCAGTACTTC.

The genes are TRBV25-1 and TRBJ2-7; D might be TRBD2 (5 bases). V dropped 5 bases and J dropped 4 bases, with 12 bases sitting between them. The CDR3 consists of 13 residues. Germline CDR1 MGHDK, CDR2 SYGVNS. In DNA, the CDR3 is TGTGCCAGCAGTAGGGCTAGAGGGTACGAGCAGTACTTC. It specifies CASSRARGYEQYF.

The genes are TRBV6-5 and TRBJ2-3; D is uncertain. V lost 3 bases to trimming and J lost 8 bases, with 18 bases between them. CDR1 and CDR2 (germline): MNHEY, SVGAGI. This CDR3 is built from 15 residues. The CDR3, as DNA: TGTGCCAGCAGTTATTCCCTTGACCCTTCTGGTACGCAGTATTTT. This sequence encodes CASSYSLDPSGTQYF.

The chain employs TRBV10-3 and TRBJ1-2; TRBD1 matches 7 bases. Germline V lookup: CDR1 ENHRY, CDR2 SYGVKD. V was clipped by 3 bases and J by 4 bases; unmatched bases: 8. The CDR3 extends over 15 amino acids. CDR3 amino acids: CAISDQGGSIYGYTF. For the CDR3, the DNA is TGTGCCATCAGTGATCAGGGGGGCTCTATCTATGGCTACACCTTC.

The rearrangement links TRBV7-2 to TRBJ1-5, with D uncertain. The V gene lost 1 base and the J gene lost 1 base, with 14 bases spanning the gap. Germline CDR1 reads SGHTA; CDR2 reads FQGNSA. This CDR3 contains 17 residues. In DNA form, the CDR3 reads TGTGCCAGCAGCTTAGGAGTGCCGGGATTAAGCAATCAGCCCCAGCATTTT. This translates into CASSLGVPGLSNQPQHF.

This clone was found a few times. V gene TRBV30 combines with J gene TRBJ1-2, with D perhaps matching TRBD1 (6 bases). This CDR3 has 14 residues. CDR1 and CDR2 from the germline V gene are GTSNPN and SVGIG (reference sequence). Trimming removed 2 bases from V and 4 bases from J, with 14 bases in between. The CDR3 region is CAWSTGKSGYGYTF. CDR3 coding DNA: TGTGCCTGGAGTACAGGGAAAAGCGGCTATGGCTACACCTTC.

This chain joins TRBV25-1 and TRBJ1-4; 10 positions agree with TRBD1. CDR3 size: 15 residues. Per the germline V gene, CDR1 is MGHDK and CDR2 is SYGVNS. The junction had 5 bases not matched to a gene; V was cut back by 3 bases and J by 7 bases. The CDR3 nucleotides read TGTGCCAGCAGTGACGGACAGGGGGAAACTGAAAAACTGTTTTTT. Translation: CASSDGQGETEKLFF.

This chain links TRBV2 with TRBJ1-2; the D is unclear. The CDR3 has 11 residues. From germline, CDR1 is SNHLY and CDR2 FYNNEI. The CDR3 DNA is TGTGCTATATCAGCGAGGGTTGGCTACACCTTC. This gives the protein CAISARVGYTF.

This chain connects TRBV29-1 to TRBJ1-5; weak D call: TRBD1 (5 bases). The CDR3 runs to 13 residues. In germline, CDR1 is SQVTM, CDR2 ANQGSEA. V was clipped by 2 bases and J by 4 bases, with 9 bases between them. The CDR3 region has the DNA TGCAGCGTTGAATCAGGGTTGAATCAGCCCCAGCATTTT. Protein product: CSVESGLNQPQHF.

V usage is TRBV27 and J usage is TRBJ1-2; the D is unclear. The CDR3 runs to 13 residues. Germline CDR1 and CDR2: MNHEY and SMNVEV (reference sequence). The V end lost 8 bases, the J end lost 4 bases, and 14 bases lay between the germline ends. The CDR3 protein is CASSLGVGYGYTF. CDR3 coding DNA: TGTGCCAGCTCTTTGGGCGTCGGCTATGGCTACACCTTC.

The V gene is TRBV28, the J gene TRBJ1-2, with a tentative D call TRBD1 (6 bases). The V and J ends lost 1 base and 5 bases respectively, with 11 bases between them. Germline V lookup: CDR1 MDHEN, CDR2 SYDVKM. CDR3 length: 14 residues. CDR3 sequence (DNA): TGTGCCAGCAGTTTATCGAGGGGGGGGTATGGCTACACCTTC. It codes for CASSLSRGGYGYTF.

The chain carries TRBV10-2 and TRBJ1-2, with unresolved D. This CDR3 is built from 14 residues. The V end lost 2 bases, the J end lost 4 bases, and 11 bases lay between the germline ends. Germline V gives CDR1 WSHSY, CDR2 SAAADI. The CDR3 region is CASSETKGSYGYTF. The DNA for the CDR3 is TGCGCCAGCAGTGAGACGAAGGGTTCCTATGGCTACACCTTC.

The rearrangement uses TRBV5-1 and TRBJ1-1; D is unresolved. V lost 7 bases and J 5 bases, leaving 15 bases between the germline ends. Per germline, CDR1 SGHRS and CDR2 YFSETQ. The CDR3 has 13 residues. The CDR3 DNA is TGCGCCAGCGGCCCATCCCTGGGGACTGAAGCTTTCTTT. It encodes CASGPSLGTEAFF.

The V call is TRBV2, the J call TRBJ1-5, with TRBD1 matching over 8 bases. CDR3 length equals 14 residues. V lost 5 bases to trimming and J lost 4 bases; unmatched junction nucleotides: 4. Germline CDR1 reads SNHLY; CDR2 reads FYNNEI. The CDR3 region is CASSLDRGNQPQHF. The CDR3 DNA reads as TGTGCCAGCAGTCTAGACAGGGGAAATCAGCCCCAGCATTTT.

This sequence joins TRBV18 and TRBJ2-7; possibly TRBD2 for D (6 bases). Germline V gives CDR1 KGHSH, CDR2 LQKENI. This CDR3 is 15 amino acids long. V was clipped by 3 bases and J by 1 base, with 13 bases between them. CDR3 nucleotides: TGTGCCAGCTCACCTCTAGCGTCTCGTTCCTACGAGCAGTACTTC. Amino acid sequence: CASSPLASRSYEQYF.

The chain links TRBV11-1 to TRBJ2-7, with a possible D match to TRBD1 (7 bases). Germline CDR1 and CDR2: SGHAT and FQDESV (reference sequence). V lost 3 bases, J lost 5 bases, and 14 bases lay in between. The CDR3 is made up of 14 amino acids. The DNA for the CDR3 is TGTGCCAGCAGCTTCGCGACAGGGAGGCACGAGCAGTACTTC. The encoded protein is CASSFATGRHEQYF.

The CDR3 reads CASTQTGDSNQPQHF. The CDR3 DNA reads TGTGCCAGTACCCAGACAGGGGATAGCAATCAGCCCCAGCATTTT. The chain combines TRBV19 with TRBJ1-5, with 8 bases matching TRBD1. The V segment lost 7 bases and the J segment 0 bases; nucleotides outside the gene matches: 5. Germline CDR1 LNHDA, CDR2 SQIVND (reference sequence). This CDR3 region has 15 residues.

This sequence joins TRBV11-2 and TRBJ2-7, with no clear D. The CDR3 has 15 residues. Germline CDR1 is SGHAT and CDR2 is FQNNGV. V was cut by 0 bases and J by 2 bases, with 11 bases left in between. CDR3 in amino acids: CASSLDGLLTYEQYF. CDR3 sequence (DNA): TGTGCCAGCAGCTTAGACGGTCTCCTTACCTACGAGCAGTACTTC.